Shown below are 32 T cell receptor beta chains from a single sample sequenced in a study of T-cell reconstitution after alpha-beta-depleted transplantation in children. A TCRbeta library incorporating unique molecular identifiers was prepared. TCRdb analysed the PCR reads with MiXCR anew, one entry per CDR3 protein. This sample has approximately 1,000,000 distinct CDR3 sequences; roughly 29% occur once, and the top ten carry 25% to 35%. The specimen comprised PBMCs, mostly from graft donor cells, sampled 360 days after TCRalphabeta/CD19-depleted stem cell transplant. These receptors were taken from a boy under three years old who had a stem cell transplant for SCID, so the T cells may come from the graft donor.

Only a few counts were recorded for this clonotype. CDR3 amino acids: CASSLNPGAYGYTF. CDR3 bases: TGTGCCAGCAGTCTAAACCCCGGGGCCTATGGCTACACCTTC. The V gene is TRBV12-3 or TRBV12-4, the J gene TRBJ1-2, with D maybe TRBD1 (5 bases). The CDR3 totals 14 residues. Trimming took off 5 bases at V and 4 bases at J, with 14 bases between the two ends.

CDR3 protein: CASSIRTGYSNQPQHF. The CDR3 DNA reads as TGTGCCAGTAGTATTCGAACAGGTTATAGCAATCAGCCCCAGCATTTT. The V and J genes are TRBV19 and TRBJ1-5, with a weak D call TRBD1 (5 bases). The CDR3 length is 16 residues. Germline CDR1 LNHDA, CDR2 SQIVND (reference sequence). V was cut by 3 bases and J by 0 bases, with 12 bases left in between.

The chain is built from TRBV15 and TRBJ1-2; D uncertain. The CDR3 runs to 14 residues. The V gene's germline CDR1 is LNHNV and CDR2 YYDKDF (reference sequence). V lost 0 bases, J lost 1 base, and 6 bases lay in between. The CDR3 protein is CATSRDRFNYGYTF. The CDR3 region has the DNA TGTGCCACCAGCAGAGATAGATTTAACTATGGCTACACCTTC. Full variable domain (missing parts from reference TRBV15 and TRBJ1-2): DAMVIQNPRYQVTQFGKPVTLSCSQTLNHNVMYWYQQKSSQAPKLLFHYYDKDFNNEADTPDNFQSRRPNTSFCFLDIRSPGLGDTAMYLCATSRDRFNYGYTFGSGTRLTVV.

The chain combines TRBV10-2 with TRBJ2-5; 8 nucleotides align to TRBD1. Trimming removed 3 bases from V and 3 bases from J; junction bases left unmatched: 18. The CDR3 sequence is 19 residues long. Per the germline V gene, CDR1 is WSHSY and CDR2 is SAAADI. The CDR3 reads CASSDPRQGWLASEETQYF. CDR3 bases: TGCGCCAGCAGTGACCCAAGACAGGGGTGGCTAGCCAGCGAAGAGACCCAGTACTTC.

This sequence joins TRBV5-1 and TRBJ2-1; 9 bases are shared with TRBD2. J lost 5 bases, V lost 2 bases, and 8 bases had no gene match. The CDR3 is 16 residues long. Germline V lookup: CDR1 SGHRS, CDR2 YFSETQ. The CDR3 bases are TGCGCCAGCAGCTTCACGCGGGGGGGTCGCGACAATGAGCAGTTCTTC. This translates into CASSFTRGGRDNEQFF.

The chain joins TRBV19 to TRBJ1-5, with D unclear. The germline V and J ends were trimmed by 6 bases and 2 bases, with 14 bases remaining between them. Germline V lookup: CDR1 LNHDA, CDR2 SQIVND (reference sequence). The CDR3 runs to 15 residues. CDR3 loop: CASSLELSGNQPQHF. The CDR3 DNA sequence: TGTGCCAGTAGCCTTGAACTATCGGGCAATCAGCCCCAGCATTTT.

The DNA for the CDR3 is TGTGCCAGCAGGTCGAGGGGGACGCGCCATGAGCAGTTCTTC. Protein product: CASRSRGTRHEQFF. The chain employs TRBV11-2 and TRBJ2-1; weak D call: TRBD1 (6 bases). The CDR3 spans 14 residues. Trimming removed 6 bases at V and 8 bases at J, with 17 bases between. Germline CDR1 reads SGHAT; CDR2 reads FQNNGV.

The chain employs TRBV12-3 or TRBV12-4 and TRBJ1-1, with a possible D match to TRBD1 (5 bases). The CDR3 is made up of 14 amino acids. Trimming took 2 bases from V and 4 from J, leaving 11 bases between them. CDR3 sequence: CASSLYGRATEAFF. CDR3 sequence (DNA): TGTGCCAGCAGTTTATATGGCAGGGCCACTGAAGCTTTCTTT.

This chain links TRBV27 with TRBJ1-5; 8 bases are shared with TRBD1. The CDR3 is made up of 18 amino acids. V gave up 4 bases and J gave up 2 bases; unmatched junction bases: 13. Germline values: CDR1 MNHEY, CDR2 SMNVEV (reference sequence). The CDR3 here is CASSSRTGFRTGNQPQHF. The CDR3 DNA sequence: TGTGCCAGCAGTTCCAGGACAGGGTTTAGAACGGGCAATCAGCCCCAGCATTTT.

This chain uses TRBV20-1 with TRBJ2-3; D ambiguous. Deletions cut 5 bases from V and 5 bases from J, with 8 bases between. This CDR3 contains 11 residues. Germline values: CDR1 DFQATT, CDR2 SNEGSKA (reference sequence). CDR3 bases: TGCAGTGCTGGGCTACTAGATACGCAGTATTTT. Translating it yields CSAGLLDTQYF.

The J gene is TRBJ2-7, the V gene TRBV4-1, with D perhaps assigned TRBD1 or TRBD2 (5 bases each). V was shortened by 1 base and J by 0 bases, with 10 bases between the two germline ends. This CDR3 is built from 15 residues. Per germline, CDR1 MGHRA and CDR2 YSYEKL. CDR3 in DNA: TGCGCCAGCAGCCAAGGCCCAGGGAGCTCCTACGAGCAGTACTTC. This sequence encodes CASSQGPGSSYEQYF.

There are a few counts of this clonotype. The J gene is TRBJ1-5, the V gene TRBV12-3 or TRBV12-4; the match to TRBD1 covers 10 bases. The trim removed 2 bases at V and 6 bases at J, leaving 13 bases unmatched. The CDR3 runs 18 residues. The CDR3 reads CASSLTVPGTGVSQPQHF. The CDR3 DNA follows: TGTGCCAGCAGTTTAACGGTGCCCGGGACAGGGGTAAGTCAGCCCCAGCATTTT.

This clonotype has ten or more counts. The rearrangement uses TRBV7-2 and TRBJ1-1, with 8 bases matching TRBD1. The CDR3 has 14 residues. Germline CDR1 reads SGHTA; CDR2 reads FQGNSA. V was pared by 3 bases and J by 4 bases, with 4 bases of the junction left unmatched. Here the CDR3 reads CASSLAGGGTEAFF. In DNA form, the CDR3 reads TGTGCCAGCAGCTTGGCAGGGGGCGGCACTGAAGCTTTCTTT.

The chain is built from TRBV5-1 and TRBJ1-2; D may be TRBD1 (6 bases). Germline assignment: CDR1 SGHRS and CDR2 YFSETQ. CDR3 size: 15 residues. Trimming cost V 4 bases and J 4 bases, with 17 bases left between them. The CDR3 coding sequence is TGCGCCAGCAGCGAAAGCCGGACAGACGTCTATGGCTACACCTTC. Translation gives CASSESRTDVYGYTF.

This clonotype has only a few counts. V and J are TRBV9 and TRBJ2-3; 13 bases line up with TRBD2. Unmatched junction bases numbered 10, after V lost 4 bases and J lost 2 bases. This CDR3 contains 18 residues. The germline CDR1 and CDR2 sequences are SGDLS and YYNGEE. The CDR3: CASSLHTGLAGTTDTQYF. CDR3 nucleotides: TGTGCCAGCAGCTTGCACACGGGACTAGCGGGGACCACAGATACGCAGTATTTT.

This clonotype was found a few times. The V call is TRBV4-2, the J call TRBJ2-6; 8 bases map to TRBD1. The V and J ends lost 4 bases and 0 bases, in that order; junction bases with no gene match: 8. The CDR3 spans 18 residues. Per the germline V gene, CDR1 is LGHNA and CDR2 is YNFKEQ. The CDR3 bases are TGTGCCAGCAGCCCCGTCTGGACAGGGATCTCTGGGGCCAACGTCCTGACTTTC. The encoded protein is CASSPVWTGISGANVLTF.

This clonotype showed up just once. The chain joins TRBV6-2 or TRBV6-3 to TRBJ2-1; 9 nucleotides match TRBD2. This CDR3 comprises 15 residues. The V and J ends lost 6 bases and 6 bases, in that order; junction bases with no gene match: 9. Germline V gene data show CDR1 as MNHEY and CDR2 as SVGEGT. The CDR3 here is CASRQGTSSGNEQFF. In DNA form, the CDR3 reads TGTGCCAGCAGGCAGGGGACTAGCTCGGGCAATGAGCAGTTCTTC.

This chain uses TRBV12-3 or TRBV12-4 with TRBJ2-3; D might be TRBD2 (5 bases). V was trimmed by 0 bases and J by 5 bases, leaving 9 bases between them. This CDR3 is 14 amino acids long. The CDR3 DNA sequence: TGTGCCAGCAGTTTAGCACTAGGAGGAGATACGCAGTATTTT. It translates to CASSLALGGDTQYF.

This chain uses TRBV5-6 with TRBJ2-7, with D maybe TRBD1 (6 bases). CDR3 length equals 15 residues. CDR1 and CDR2 from the germline V gene are SGHDT and YYEEEE. Trimming cost V 0 bases and J 1 base, with 11 bases left between them. Here the CDR3 DNA reads TGTGCCAGCAGCTTGGGGCCCCAGGGGTCCTACGAGCAGTACTTC. Its translation: CASSLGPQGSYEQYF.

This chain joins TRBV12-3 or TRBV12-4 and TRBJ2-1; D is ambiguous. V was clipped by 3 bases and J by 6 bases, with 15 bases between them. The CDR3 consists of 15 residues. CDR3 residues: CASSLRLDLLNEQFF. For the CDR3, the DNA is TGTGCCAGCAGTTTGAGGCTAGATCTGCTCAATGAGCAGTTCTTC.

This clonotype was observed a few times. Germline is not matched at one junction end, which may reflect a read error. V and J are TRBV30 and TRBJ1-1; a weak D match, TRBD1 (5 bases). Germline values: CDR1 GTSNPN, CDR2 SVGIG (reference sequence). This CDR3 region has 15 residues. The CDR3 here is CACSVIPTGNTEAFF. As DNA, the CDR3 is TGTGCCTGCAGTGTAATCCCTACAGGGAACACTGAAGCTTTCTTT.

V usage is TRBV20-1 and J usage is TRBJ2-5; 12 bases are a match to TRBD1. CDR3 length equals 15 residues. The germline V gene encodes CDR1 DFQATT and CDR2 SNEGSKA (reference sequence). Trimming removed 0 bases from V and 5 bases from J; junction bases left unmatched: 4. DNA for the CDR3: TGCAGTGCTAGAGATGGGACAGGGGGCCTGGAGACCCAGTACTTC. Translated: CSARDGTGGLETQYF.

This clonotype was seen at least ten times. This chain joins TRBV28 and TRBJ2-1; D may be TRBD1 or TRBD2 (5 bases each). The CDR3 loop spans 16 amino acids. Germline V gene sequence: CDR1 MDHEN, CDR2 SYDVKM. Trimming removed 6 bases from V and 2 bases from J, with 17 bases in between. In DNA form, the CDR3 reads TGTGCCAGCAGACCCTCCGAGGGGAAGACCTACAATGAGCAGTTCTTC. It specifies CASRPSEGKTYNEQFF.

V and J are TRBV10-3 and TRBJ2-3; no firm D call. Per germline, CDR1 ENHRY and CDR2 SYGVKD. Trimming cost V 4 bases and J 6 bases, with 11 bases left between them. The length of the CDR3 is 13 residues. The CDR3 here is CAISGDAVDTQYF. CDR3 in DNA: TGTGCCATCAGTGGTGACGCCGTGGATACGCAGTATTTT.

The chain combines TRBV6-1 with TRBJ2-5, with 9 bases fitting TRBD2. Germline trimming cut 7 bases from V and 1 base from J; bases unmatched to any gene: 10. Germline V gene lookup returns CDR1 MNHNS and CDR2 SASEGT. The CDR3 is 16 amino acids. The CDR3 DNA follows: TGTGCCAGCAACCCGGCTAGCGGGGCGTCCCAAGAGACCCAGTACTTC. Translating gives CASNPASGASQETQYF.

The chain has TRBV12-3 or TRBV12-4 and TRBJ1-4, with a possible D match to TRBD1 (6 bases). CDR3 length: 14 amino acids. Trimming removed 6 bases from V and 7 bases from J, with 15 bases in between. The chain's CDR3 is CASRTGPQGEKLFF. As DNA, the CDR3 is TGTGCCAGCAGAACAGGGCCTCAGGGTGAAAAACTGTTTTTT.

The sample holds a few counts of this clonotype. The rearrangement uses TRBV28 and TRBJ2-3; a possible D gene is TRBD1 (5 bases). V was cut by 4 bases and J by 1 base, with 15 bases left in between. The CDR3 is made up of 16 amino acids. From germline, CDR1 is MDHEN and CDR2 SYDVKM. CDR3 protein: CASSSPRQGRTDTQYF. DNA for the CDR3: TGTGCCAGCAGTTCCCCCCGGCAGGGCCGCACAGATACGCAGTATTTT.

The genes are TRBV7-6 and TRBJ2-2; the D is unclear. V lost 3 bases and J lost 4, with 9 bases in between. The V gene's germline CDR1 is SGHVS and CDR2 FNYEAQ. CDR3 length: 14 residues. The CDR3 reads CASSFLGSTGELFF. CDR3 nucleotides: TGTGCCAGCAGCTTCTTAGGGTCCACCGGGGAGCTGTTTTTT.

Details on this clonotype: The conserved phenylalanine or tryptophan is not found at the CDR3 terminus, so this likely reflects a read error. The chain employs TRBV15 and TRBJ1-5; D is unclear. Trimming removed 1 base from V and 1 base from J, with 5 bases in between. Germline V lookup: CDR1 LNHNV, CDR2 YYDKDF (reference sequence). CDR3 length: 14 amino acids. The DNA of the CDR3 is TGTGCCACCAGCAGAGTATTCAGCAATCAGCCCCAGCATTAT. Translating it yields CATSRVFSNQPQHY.

This clonotype occurred a few times. The gene calls are TRBV12-3 or TRBV12-4 and TRBJ2-2; the match to TRBD1 covers 8 bases. After removal of 3 bases from V and 7 bases from J, the junction contained 7 bases not matched to a gene. The CDR3 contains 15 residues. Written as DNA, the CDR3 is TGTGCCAGCAGTTTGCAGGGGGCCTTAGACGGGGAGCTGTTTTTT. Encoded protein: CASSLQGALDGELFF.

As DNA, the CDR3 is TGTGCCAGCAGCCAAGAAAAAAGAAAGGGGGAAACCGGGGAGCTGTTTTTT. Amino acid sequence: CASSQEKRKGETGELFF. The V call is TRBV4-2, the J call TRBJ2-2; the D gene is possibly TRBD1 (6 bases). CDR3 length: 17 residues. Trimming stripped 0 bases from V and 5 bases from J, with 16 bases between. The V gene's germline CDR1 is LGHNA and CDR2 YNFKEQ.

The V gene is TRBV7-8, the J gene TRBJ1-1, with D perhaps matching TRBD1 (5 bases). The germline CDR1 and CDR2 sequences are SGHVS and FQNEAQ. The germline V and J ends were trimmed by 1 base and 0 bases, with 12 bases remaining between them. The CDR3 extends over 16 amino acids. CDR3 residues: CASSLEGAKMNTEAFF. The DNA of the CDR3 is TGTGCCAGCAGCTTAGAAGGGGCCAAAATGAACACTGAAGCTTTCTTT.